Sequencing of this T cell receptor beta chain was carried out in a study of OX40 agonist ivuxolimab in advanced cancers. Libraries were prepared by immunoSEQ multiplex PCR; TCRdb keeps only in-frame clonotypes and omits some of them. The table lists 35,000 to 50,000 clones, 82% of them singletons, with approximately 25% in the top ten. Notes on this clone: Its antigen is undetermined. The junction departs from germline at one end; a sequencing error may be responsible.

Patients with autoimmune history or systemic immunosuppression were excluded. CDR1 SGHVS and CDR2 FNYEAQ come from the germline V gene. The CDR3 extends over 13 amino acids. Findings of the study overall: No antigen was identified for the clonally expanded peripheral T cells.

This sample comprised CD4+ or CD8+ T cells sorted from blood, obtained in a trial of the OX40 agonist ivuxolimab. The rearrangement joins TRBV7-6 to TRBJ1-4; 7 bases line up with TRBD1. The sequence was obtained from an adult with an advanced solid tumor such as melanoma, head and neck, liver or kidney cancer. This chain's CDR3 is CASRHGEQGKLLF. The CDR3 nucleotides read TGTGCCAGCAGACATGGAGAACAGGGGAAACTGCTTTTT.